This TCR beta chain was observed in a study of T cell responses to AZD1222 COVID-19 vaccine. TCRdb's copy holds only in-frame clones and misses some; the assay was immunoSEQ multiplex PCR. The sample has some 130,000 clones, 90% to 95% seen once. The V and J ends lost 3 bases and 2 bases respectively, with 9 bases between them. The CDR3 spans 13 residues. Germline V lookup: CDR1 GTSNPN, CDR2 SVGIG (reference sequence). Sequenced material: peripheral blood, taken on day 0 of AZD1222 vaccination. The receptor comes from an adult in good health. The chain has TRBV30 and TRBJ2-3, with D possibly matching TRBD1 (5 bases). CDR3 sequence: CAWRGRATDTQYF. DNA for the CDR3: TGTGCCTGGAGAGGCAGGGCCACAGATACGCAGTATTTT.